This passage covers 16 T cell receptor beta chains from one sample sequenced in a study of chemoradiotherapy in HPV16-positive cancers. Assay used: immunoSEQ multiplex PCR; TCRdb lists only in-frame clones, some missing. The sample contains about 3,000 clones, approximately 71% of which appear only once. This material was acquired from a patient who underwent chemoradiotherapy. These receptors originate from a human donor with HPV-associated anogenital cancer.

This clone occurred a few times. This chain uses TRBV5-1 with TRBJ2-3; D is unclear. This CDR3 has 15 residues. The V end lost 4 bases, the J end lost 3 bases, and 15 bases lay between the germline ends. Germline-derived CDR1 and CDR2 are SGHRS and YFSETQ. In DNA, the CDR3 is TGCGCCAGCAGCCTAGATCGAGTAGTAACAGATACGCAGTATTTT. Translation gives CASSLDRVVTDTQYF. The whole variable domain, filled in from reference TRBV5-1 and TRBJ2-3, reads KAGVTQTPRYLIKTRGQQVTLSCSPISGHRSVSWYQQTPGQGLQFLFEYFSETQRNKGNFPGRFSGRQFSNSRSEMNVSTLELGDSALYLCASSLDRVVTDTQYFGPGTRLTVL.

This sequence joins TRBV27 and TRBJ2-2, with TRBD2 matching 7 bases. This CDR3 comprises 15 residues. From germline, CDR1 is MNHEY and CDR2 SMNVEV (reference sequence). The ends lost 7 bases at V and 0 bases at J; junction bases unmatched: 5. The DNA of the CDR3 is TGTGCCAGCAAATTGGGGGGGACGAACACCGGGGAGCTGTTTTTT. It specifies CASKLGGTNTGELFF.

V gene TRBV7-2 combines with J gene TRBJ2-5; TRBD2 matches at 7 bases. V was clipped by 3 bases and J by 1 base; unmatched bases: 2. The CDR3 totals 14 residues. CDR1 and CDR2 from the germline V gene are SGHTA and FQGNSA. The CDR3 is CASSFGGVQETQYF. CDR3 nucleotides: TGTGCCAGCAGCTTTGGGGGGGTCCAAGAGACCCAGTACTTC. The variable domain in full, with the rest retrieved from reference TRBV7-2 and TRBJ2-5, is GAGVSQSPSNKVTEKGKDVELRCDPISGHTALYWYRQSLGQGLEFLIYFQGNSAPDKSGLPSDRFSAERTGGSVSTLTIQRTQQEDSAVYLCASSFGGVQETQYFGPGTRLLVL.

The chain links TRBV28 to TRBJ2-5; TRBD1 matches at 7 bases. The CDR3 loop spans 14 amino acids. CDR1 is MDHEN, CDR2 SYDVKM, per germline. Unmatched junction bases numbered 8, after V lost 6 bases and J lost 4 bases. The CDR3 DNA reads as TGTGCCAGCAGGGCCCGGGACAGAAGAGAGACCCAGTACTTC. It is translated as CASRARDRRETQYF. Together with reference TRBV28 and TRBJ2-5, the CDR3 gives the full variable domain: DVKVTQSSRYLVKRTGEKVFLECVQDMDHENMFWYRQDPGLGLRLIYFSYDVKMKEKGDIPEGYSVSREKKERFSLILESASTNQTSMYLCASRARDRRETQYFGPGTRLLVL.

The chain is built from TRBV6-5 and TRBJ1-1; D perhaps matches TRBD1 (6 bases). The length of the CDR3 is 16 residues. Germline lookup yields CDR1 MNHEY and CDR2 SVGAGI. V was pared by 0 bases and J by 1 base, with 12 bases between. The DNA for the CDR3 is TGTGCCAGCAGTTACTCGGACAGCAGTTGGAACACTGAAGCTTTCTTT. The encoded protein is CASSYSDSSWNTEAFF.

This clone has a single count. The junction departs from germline at one end; a sequencing error may be responsible. V gene TRBV2 combines with J gene TRBJ2-7; D is unclear. Germline lookup yields CDR1 SNHLY and CDR2 FYNNEI. There are 11 residues in the CDR3. The CDR3 sequence is CVSSGRREQYF. The CDR3 DNA reads TGTGTCAGCAGTGGCCGGCGAGAGCAGTACTTC.

V is TRBV28 and J is TRBJ2-5, with 12 bases that match TRBD2. There are 17 residues in the CDR3. Germline V gene data show CDR1 as MDHEN and CDR2 as SYDVKM. The V gene end was trimmed by 4 bases and the J gene end by 5 bases; junction bases not matched to a gene: 11. The CDR3 DNA sequence: TGTGCCAGCAGTTCTGGACTAGCGGGGTTAACTGTGGAGACCCAGTACTTC. This translates into CASSSGLAGLTVETQYF.

The chain recombines TRBV6-5 with TRBJ1-2, with a tentative D call TRBD1 (6 bases). The CDR3 runs to 13 residues. The V and J ends lost 5 bases and 6 bases respectively, with 13 bases between them. The germline gives CDR1 MNHEY, CDR2 SVGAGI. This CDR3 is CASSLIQGDGYTF. CDR3 bases: TGTGCCAGCAGTCTCATACAGGGTGATGGCTACACCTTC.

The CDR3 sequence: CASSGQSSGANVLTF. The CDR3 DNA sequence: TGTGCCAGTAGCGGACAGAGCTCTGGGGCCAACGTCCTGACTTTC. This sequence joins TRBV19 and TRBJ2-6; D perhaps matches TRBD1 (6 bases). The CDR3 spans 15 residues. V gave up 6 bases and J gave up 0 bases, with 9 bases separating them. Per the germline V gene, CDR1 is LNHDA and CDR2 is SQIVND (reference sequence).

The CDR3 loop is CASSPPPSGDTQYF. The CDR3 DNA sequence: TGTGCCAGCTCACCACCGCCTAGCGGGGATACGCAGTATTTT. The J gene is TRBJ2-3, the V gene TRBV18, with TRBD2 identical over 8 bases. V dropped 0 bases and J dropped 6; count of bases not matched to a gene: 2. Per the germline V gene, CDR1 is KGHSH and CDR2 is LQKENI. The CDR3 contains 14 residues.

The DNA of the CDR3 is TGTGCCAGCAGTTACTCGGAGGCGGAGATCAATGAGCAGTTCTTC. This sequence encodes CASSYSEAEINEQFF. The gene calls are TRBV6-5 and TRBJ2-1, with D possibly matching TRBD2 (5 bases). The length of the CDR3 is 15 residues. Germline values: CDR1 MNHEY, CDR2 SVGAGI. V lost 0 bases and J 6 bases, leaving 12 bases between the germline ends.

V is TRBV19 and J is TRBJ1-2, with D unclear. The CDR3 extends over 14 amino acids. With 7 bases removed from V and 0 bases from J, the gap between germline ends came to 12 bases. Germline loops: CDR1 LNHDA, CDR2 SQIVND (reference sequence). CDR3 sequence: CASNEGLTNYGYTF. The CDR3 nucleotides read TGTGCCAGTAACGAGGGTCTGACTAACTATGGCTACACCTTC.

V usage is TRBV7-2 and J usage is TRBJ1-5; D unclear. CDR1 is SGHTA, CDR2 FQGNSA, per germline. The CDR3 is 19 amino acids. V was cut by 3 bases and J by 7 bases, with 28 bases left in between. CDR3 sequence reads: CASSFTSAPGTRMGQPQHF. The CDR3 DNA follows: TGTGCCAGCAGCTTCACATCAGCGCCAGGAACACGGATGGGGCAGCCCCAGCATTTT.

This chain joins TRBV27 and TRBJ1-2, with D possibly being TRBD1 (5 bases). From germline, CDR1 is MNHEY and CDR2 SMNVEV (reference sequence). V lost 6 bases and J lost 5, with 19 bases in between. The CDR3 extends over 15 amino acids. CDR3 in amino acids: CASRPQALGSYGYTF. Written as DNA, the CDR3 is TGTGCCAGCAGACCACAGGCGCTAGGGTCATATGGCTACACCTTC.

The V call is TRBV5-1, the J call TRBJ1-2; the D gene is possibly TRBD1 (5 bases). V lost 0 bases, J lost 6 bases, and 15 bases lay in between. CDR1 SGHRS and CDR2 YFSETQ come from the germline V gene. CDR3 length: 15 residues. CDR3 region: CASSLDAGRSDGYTF. CDR3 DNA sequence: TGCGCCAGCAGCTTGGATGCAGGGAGGTCCGATGGCTACACCTTC.

V and J are TRBV29-1 and TRBJ2-5, with a tentative D call TRBD1 (6 bases). TRBJ2-7 explains the end of the DNA better; the J call may be wrong. This CDR3 has 12 residues. Germline V gene lookup returns CDR1 SQVTM and CDR2 ANQGSEA. CDR3 bases: TGCAGCGTTGCTCAGGGGTCCAACGAGCAGTACTTC. Residues: CSVAQGSNEQYF.